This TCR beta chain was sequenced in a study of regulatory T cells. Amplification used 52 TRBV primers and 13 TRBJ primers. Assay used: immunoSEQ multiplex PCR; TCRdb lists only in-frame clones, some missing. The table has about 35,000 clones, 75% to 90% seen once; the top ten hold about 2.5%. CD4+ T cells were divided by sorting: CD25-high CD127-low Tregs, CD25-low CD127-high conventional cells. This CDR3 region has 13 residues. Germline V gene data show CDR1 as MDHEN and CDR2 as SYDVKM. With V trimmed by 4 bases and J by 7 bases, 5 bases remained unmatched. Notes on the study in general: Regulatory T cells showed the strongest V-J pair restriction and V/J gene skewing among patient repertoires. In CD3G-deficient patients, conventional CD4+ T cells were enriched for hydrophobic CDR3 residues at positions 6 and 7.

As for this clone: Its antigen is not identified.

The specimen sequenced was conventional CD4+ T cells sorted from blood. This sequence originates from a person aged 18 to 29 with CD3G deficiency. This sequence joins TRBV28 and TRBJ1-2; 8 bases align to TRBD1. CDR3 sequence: CASSSQGAGGYTF. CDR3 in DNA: TGTGCCAGCAGTTCCCAGGGGGCGGGTGGCTACACCTTC.